This TCR beta chain originates from a study of CD8+ T cells in alopecia areata. Extraction and reverse transcription of RNA yielded cDNA as the sequencing template. Measured with immunoSEQ multiplex PCR; TCRdb has only the in-frame clones, and not every one. The sample consists of 95,000 to 110,000 clones, less than 70% of them appearing once. On this clone itself: The antigen is unknown.

The CDR3 sequence is 20 residues long. In germline, CDR1 is SGHDN, CDR2 FVKESK. V trimming: 2 bases; J trimming: 4 bases; junction bases outside the gene matches: 13. Study-level points and caveats: Researchers reported that TCR sharing among patients proved less clear than in mice, possibly HLA-linked. Sequenced scalp T cells also include alphabeta T cells resident in normal skin. Clonality in lesional scalp, especially alopecia totalis/universalis, exceeded that of normal scalp.

Sequencing used CD4+ T cells sorted from blood. The chain joins TRBV14 to TRBJ2-1, with TRBD2 matching 14 bases. This sequence originates from a human donor in good health. CDR3 nucleotide sequence: TGTGCCAGCAGCCAACGGACTAGCGGGGGGATACGTCGACTATACAATGAGCAGTTCTTC. Protein product: CASSQRTSGGIRRLYNEQFF.